Here is one T cell receptor (beta chain) with its context. The antigen is not known. This sample is part of a study of CD8 T cells in ankylosing spondylitis. The CDR3 runs 16 residues. Trimming pared 5 bases from V and 0 bases from J, leaving 14 bases between. Looked up from germline, CDR1 is SEHNR and CDR2 is FQNEAQ (reference sequence). In making TCR beta libraries, quantitative 5'-RACE with molecular barcodes was used. MiXCR was run by TCRdb on the 5' RACE reads, yielding one entry per CDR3 protein. Among approximately 250,000 distinct CDR3 sequences listed, roughly 8.2% were seen once. Study findings and constraints: Under 10 highly homologous variants formed a TCR beta motif that appeared characteristic of ankylosing spondylitis blood. Significantly higher representation of disease-linked clones was reported for matched ankylosing spondylitis synovial fluid. Clones linked to disease, bearing a CD8+ phenotype, were relatively rare in peripheral blood.

The specimen sequenced was blood, either unsorted or a sorted T cell fraction (not recorded which). The rearrangement joins TRBV7-9 to TRBJ2-1; perhaps TRBD2 as D (6 bases). The receptor was isolated from a female donor with ankylosing spondylitis or in good health (not recorded which). The DNA of the CDR3 is TGTGCCAGCAGCCACCTAGGCGGGACCTCCTACAATGAGCAGTTCTTC. Translating it yields CASSHLGGTSYNEQFF.